This is a list of T cell receptor beta chains from one sample in a study of OX40 agonist ivuxolimab in advanced cancers. TCRdb's table, derived via immunoSEQ multiplex PCR, lists solely in-frame clones and lacks some. This table holds about 71,000 clones, around 80% found once. The material sequenced was CD4+ or CD8+ T cells sorted from blood, taken in a trial of the OX40 agonist ivuxolimab. The receptors stem from an adult with an advanced solid tumor such as melanoma, head and neck, liver or kidney cancer. CDR3s leave out the opening cysteine and the closing phenylalanine or tryptophan.

J,V,CDR3
TRBJ2-1,TRBV7-9,ASSPQSRSSEQF
TRBJ1-1,TRBV5-1,ASSLGAGRTEAF
TRBJ2-3,TRBV7-6,ASSPENTDTQY
TRBJ1-3,TRBV28,ASSPEGAAGNTIY
TRBJ2-7,TRBV18,ASSPPGQGGDSYEQY
TRBJ2-4,TRBV2,ASSEVQGAVGNIQY
TRBJ1-2,TRBV4-1,ASSQPTGQPGYGYT
TRBJ1-1,TRBV6-5,ASSYAGVGTEAF
TRBJ2-7,TRBV11-2,ASSLGLGNPYEQY
TRBJ2-1,TRBV11-2,ASSGSGGAAEQF
TRBJ1-1,TRBV19,ASSIRQGENTEAF
-,TRBV13,ASSFLLSAYEQY
TRBJ2-1,TRBV27,ASSLSRLAGGNNEQF
TRBJ1-5,TRBV20-1,SARSGQPQH
TRBJ2-3,TRBV6-4,ASSDYAGTDTQY
TRBJ1-4,TRBV4-1,ASSQDKGGTTTLSNEKLF
TRBJ2-5,TRBV5-1,ASSLVQGGETQY
TRBJ2-6,TRBV7-2,ASSLGGGANVLT
TRBJ2-1,TRBV27,ASSFSWGEGRNEQF
TRBJ1-4,TRBV19,ASSILGAGANEKLF
TRBJ2-7,TRBV6-6,ASSLRWGDEQY
TRBJ2-7,TRBV7-9,ASSRGGAPHEQY
TRBJ1-5,TRBV29-1,SVETGVGQPQH
TRBJ1-2,TRBV7-2,ASSLMTGSSGGYT
TRBJ2-7,TRBV19,ASSMRRLGSYEQY
TRBJ2-7,TRBV29-1,SVGGSYEQY
TRBJ2-3,TRBV29-1,SVDPGGGLDTQY
TRBJ2-1,TRBV6-4,ASSDSTSGSNEQF
TRBJ1-1,TRBV19,ASSIQGRAF
TRBJ1-1,TRBV7-9,ASSSGQLTEAF